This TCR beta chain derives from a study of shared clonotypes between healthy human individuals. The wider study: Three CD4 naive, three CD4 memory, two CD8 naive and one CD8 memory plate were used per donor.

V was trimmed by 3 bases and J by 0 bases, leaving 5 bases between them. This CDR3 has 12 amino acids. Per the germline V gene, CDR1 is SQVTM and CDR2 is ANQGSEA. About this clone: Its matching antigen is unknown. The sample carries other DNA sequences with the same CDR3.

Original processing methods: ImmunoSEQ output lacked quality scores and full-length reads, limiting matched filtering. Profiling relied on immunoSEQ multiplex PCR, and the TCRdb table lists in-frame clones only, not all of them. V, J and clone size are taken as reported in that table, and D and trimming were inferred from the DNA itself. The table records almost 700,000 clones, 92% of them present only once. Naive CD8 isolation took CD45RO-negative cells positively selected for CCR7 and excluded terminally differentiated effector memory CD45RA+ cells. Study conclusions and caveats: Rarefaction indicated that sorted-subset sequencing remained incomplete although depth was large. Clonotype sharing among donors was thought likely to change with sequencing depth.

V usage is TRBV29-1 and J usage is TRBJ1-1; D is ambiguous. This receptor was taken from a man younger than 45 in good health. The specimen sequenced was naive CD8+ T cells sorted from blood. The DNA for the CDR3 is TGCAGCGTTGACGGAATGAACACTGAAGCTTTCTTT. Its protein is CSVDGMNTEAFF.